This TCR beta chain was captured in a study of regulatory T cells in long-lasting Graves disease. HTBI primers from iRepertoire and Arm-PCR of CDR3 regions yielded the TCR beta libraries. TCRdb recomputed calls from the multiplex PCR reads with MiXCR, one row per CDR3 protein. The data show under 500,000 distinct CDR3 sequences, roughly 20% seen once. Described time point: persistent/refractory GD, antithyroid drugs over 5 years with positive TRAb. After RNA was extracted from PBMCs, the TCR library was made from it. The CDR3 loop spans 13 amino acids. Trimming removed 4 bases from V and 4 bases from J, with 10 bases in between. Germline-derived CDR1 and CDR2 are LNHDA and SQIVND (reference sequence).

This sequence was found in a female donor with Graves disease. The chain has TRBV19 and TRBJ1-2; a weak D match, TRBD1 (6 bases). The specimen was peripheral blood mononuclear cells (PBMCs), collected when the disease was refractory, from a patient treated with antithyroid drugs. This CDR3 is CASSTGQIYGYTF. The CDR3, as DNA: TGTGCCAGTAGTACCGGACAGATCTATGGCTACACCTTC.